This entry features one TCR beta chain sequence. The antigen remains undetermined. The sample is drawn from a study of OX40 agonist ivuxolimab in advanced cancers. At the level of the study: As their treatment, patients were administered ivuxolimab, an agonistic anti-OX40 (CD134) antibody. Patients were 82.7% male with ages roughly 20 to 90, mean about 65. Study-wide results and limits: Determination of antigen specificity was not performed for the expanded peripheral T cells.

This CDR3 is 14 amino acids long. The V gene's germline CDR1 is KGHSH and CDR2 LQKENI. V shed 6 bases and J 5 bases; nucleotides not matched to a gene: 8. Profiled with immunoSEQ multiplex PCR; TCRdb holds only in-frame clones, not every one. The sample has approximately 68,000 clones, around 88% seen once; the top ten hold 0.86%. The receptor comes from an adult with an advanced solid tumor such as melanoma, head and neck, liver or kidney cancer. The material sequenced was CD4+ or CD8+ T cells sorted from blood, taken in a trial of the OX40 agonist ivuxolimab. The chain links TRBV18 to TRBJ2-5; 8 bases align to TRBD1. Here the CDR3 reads CASSPGQDYETQYF. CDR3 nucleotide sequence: TGTGCCAGCTCGCCGGGACAGGATTATGAGACCCAGTACTTC.